These 13 T cell receptor beta chains originate from one sample sequenced in a study of blood T cell repertoires in COVID-19. The assay was immunoSEQ multiplex PCR, and TCRdb's table has in-frame clones only and misses some. The data show roughly 190,000 clones, with about 80% seen just once and approximately 6.9% held by the top ten. Sample: peripheral blood. The receptors were gathered from a man between 60 and 75 years old with acute or convalescent COVID-19.

The rearrangement joins TRBV5-4 to TRBJ1-1; 9 positions agree with TRBD1. V shed 3 bases and J 5 bases; nucleotides not matched to a gene: 14. The CDR3 is 17 amino acids. Looked up from germline, CDR1 is SGHNT and CDR2 is YYREEE (reference sequence). CDR3 bases: TGTGCCAGCAGCTCGGGACAGGGAGCGGTTATCGGTACTGAAGCTTTCTTT. Its translation is CASSSGQGAVIGTEAFF.

This clone appeared a few times. The chain joins TRBV7-3 to TRBJ2-7; D may be TRBD2 (5 bases). Germline values: CDR1 SGHTA, CDR2 FQGTGA. The V gene lost 1 base and the J gene lost 0 bases, with 10 bases spanning the gap. The CDR3 is 15 amino acids. In nucleotides, the CDR3 is TGTGCCAGCAGCTTAAAACAGACTAACTCCTACGAGCAGTACTTC. It translates to CASSLKQTNSYEQYF.

This chain connects TRBV7-8 to TRBJ2-7, with 9 bases fitting TRBD1. The germline V gene has CDR1 SGHVS and CDR2 FQNEAQ. The CDR3 has 15 amino acids. V shed 5 bases and J 3 bases; nucleotides not matched to a gene: 8. CDR3 nucleotides: TGTGCCAGCAGCCTGGGACAGGGTCTTCGCTACGAGCAGTACTTC. It encodes CASSLGQGLRYEQYF. Based on the CDR3 plus reference TRBV7-8 and TRBJ2-7, the full variable domain is GAGVSQSPRYKVAKRGQDVALRCDPISGHVSLFWYQQALGQGPEFLTYFQNEAQLDKSGLPSDRFFAERPEGSVSTLKIQRTQQEDSAVYLCASSLGQGLRYEQYFGPGTRLTVT.

This sequence joins TRBV4-3 and TRBJ1-2, with D uncertain. This CDR3 is built from 14 residues. The V end was cut by 2 bases, the J end by 5 bases, with 12 bases between. Per the germline V gene, CDR1 is LGHNA and CDR2 is YSLEER. DNA of the CDR3: TGCGCCAGCAGCCAAATGCTCCGGGGTTATGGCTACACCTTC. Translating it yields CASSQMLRGYGYTF.

The gene calls are TRBV3-1 (or the pseudogene TRBV3-2) and TRBJ2-5, with D possibly being TRBD1 (5 bases). The CDR3 is made up of 16 amino acids. The V end was cut by 1 base, the J end by 3 bases, with 15 bases between. Germline V gene data show CDR1 as LGHDT and CDR2 as YNNKEL (reference sequence). CDR3 nucleotides: TGTGCCAGCAGCCAAGTCGTTTCAAAGGGGAAAGAGACCCAGTACTTC. Amino acids: CASSQVVSKGKETQYF.

Of note for this clone: The same CDR3 arises from other DNA sequences in this sample as well. The chain employs TRBV3-1 (or the pseudogene TRBV3-2) and TRBJ2-1; TRBD2 agrees at 8 bases. V shed 4 bases, J shed 2 bases, and the junction held 4 bases outside the gene matches. The CDR3 is 15 amino acids. From germline, CDR1 is LGHDT and CDR2 YNNKEL (reference sequence). CDR3 in DNA: TGTGCCAGCAGCCCCGGGGGACTAGCCTACAATGAGCAGTTCTTC. Residues: CASSPGGLAYNEQFF.

The CDR3 region is CASSQVGTDNYGYTF. The CDR3 bases are TGCGCCAGCAGCCAAGTAGGGACTGATAACTATGGCTACACCTTC. The V gene is TRBV4-3, the J gene TRBJ1-2; D might be TRBD1 (5 bases). This CDR3 is built from 15 residues. V shed 1 base and J shed 1 base, with 10 bases lying between them. Per the germline V gene, CDR1 is LGHNA and CDR2 is YSLEER.

This chain links TRBV18 with TRBJ2-1; 9 bases line up with TRBD2. Germline lookup yields CDR1 KGHSH and CDR2 LQKENI. The CDR3 spans 16 residues. Trimming at V came to 5 bases and at J to 7 bases, leaving 12 bases not matched to a gene. In nucleotides, the CDR3 is TGTGCCAGCTCATCAGCTGTGGCGGGGGGGCCGAATGAGCAGTTCTTC. Its translation is CASSSAVAGGPNEQFF.

This clone was observed a single time. The chain has TRBV6-2 or TRBV6-3 and TRBJ1-1; D not certain. Trimming took off 0 bases at V and 6 bases at J, with 11 bases between the two ends. Germline V gene lookup returns CDR1 MNHEY and CDR2 SVGEGT. The CDR3 is 14 residues long. The CDR3 coding sequence is TGTGCCAGCAGTTACTCGCCCGGGATCCCTGAAGCTTTCTTT. Its translation is CASSYSPGIPEAFF.

The V and J genes are TRBV20-1 and TRBJ1-1; D is unresolved. With 3 bases removed from V and 4 bases from J, the gap between germline ends came to 9 bases. CDR3 length equals 12 residues. CDR1 is DFQATT and CDR2 is SNEGSKA in the germline V gene (reference sequence). CDR3 coding DNA: TGCAGTGCTAGTCGACAATTCACTGAAGCTTTCTTT. Amino acid sequence: CSASRQFTEAFF.

The CDR3 spells CASSLTPGSGYEQYF. In nucleotides, the CDR3 is TGTGCCAGCAGCTTAACCCCAGGGTCCGGCTACGAGCAGTACTTC. The rearrangement joins TRBV7-3 to TRBJ2-7; a possible D gene is TRBD1 (5 bases). The CDR3 runs to 15 residues. Trimming pared 0 bases from V and 3 bases from J, leaving 12 bases between. Germline V lookup: CDR1 SGHTA, CDR2 FQGTGA.

This clone turned up a few times. The chain links TRBV6-4 to TRBJ1-2; D is ambiguous. This CDR3 is built from 15 residues. In germline, CDR1 is MRHNA, CDR2 SNTAGT. V lost 2 bases and J 4 bases, leaving 14 bases between the germline ends. The CDR3 here is CASSDPLGRGYGYTF. CDR3 DNA sequence: TGTGCCAGCAGTGACCCCCTCGGCCGGGGCTATGGCTACACCTTC.

The V gene is TRBV12-3 or TRBV12-4, the J gene TRBJ2-7; D is possibly TRBD2 (6 bases). The CDR3 is made up of 11 amino acids. Trimming cost V 8 bases and J 3 bases, with 8 bases left between them. The CDR3 protein is CASGTLYEQYF. CDR3 nucleotides: TGTGCCAGCGGGACTCTCTACGAGCAGTACTTC.